The entry below describes one T cell receptor beta chain. Its antigen is undetermined. This sample was taken from a study of PD-1 blockade in classical Hodgkin lymphoma. Repertoires were generated with immunoSEQ multiplex PCR, while TCRdb's copy carries only in-frame clones and drops some. The sample lists about 85,000 clones; around nine tenths were seen once. The CDR3 runs to 14 residues. V lost 0 bases and J 5 bases, leaving 12 bases between the germline ends. Germline loops: CDR1 SGHDT, CDR2 YYEEEE. Every single patient, without exception, relapsed after autologous stem cell transplantation, and brentuximab vedotin exposure varied. Responses achieved at best were complete response, partial response or progressive disease. Study-level points and caveats: The study found complete responders had baseline diversity similar to newly diagnosed patients. At C4D1, TCR diversity had climbed significantly for CD4+ cells, though not for CD8+ cells.

The clonotype comes from a human donor with classical Hodgkin lymphoma. This rearrangement joins TRBV5-6 to TRBJ2-7; a weak D match, TRBD2 (5 bases). This sample comprised peripheral blood mononuclear cells (PBMCs), obtained before the second cycle of nivolumab. The CDR3 nucleotides are TGTGCCAGCAGCTTGGCACAGAACGGGGACGAGCAGTACTTC. Encoded protein: CASSLAQNGDEQYF.